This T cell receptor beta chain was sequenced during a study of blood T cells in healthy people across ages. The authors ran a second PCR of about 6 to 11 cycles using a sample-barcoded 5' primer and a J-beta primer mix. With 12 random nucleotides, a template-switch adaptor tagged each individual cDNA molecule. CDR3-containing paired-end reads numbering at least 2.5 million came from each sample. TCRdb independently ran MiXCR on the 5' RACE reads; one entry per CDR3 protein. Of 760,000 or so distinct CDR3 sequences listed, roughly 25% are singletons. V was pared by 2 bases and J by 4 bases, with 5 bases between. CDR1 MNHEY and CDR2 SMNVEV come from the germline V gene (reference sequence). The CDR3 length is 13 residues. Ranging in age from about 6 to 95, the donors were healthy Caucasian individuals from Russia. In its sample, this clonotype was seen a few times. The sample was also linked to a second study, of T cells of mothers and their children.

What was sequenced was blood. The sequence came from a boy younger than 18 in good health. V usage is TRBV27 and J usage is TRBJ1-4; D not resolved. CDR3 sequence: CASSLLINEKLFF. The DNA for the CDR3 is TGTGCCAGCAGTTTACTGATTAATGAAAAACTGTTTTTT.